These 18 T cell receptor beta chains were all obtained from the same sample, sequenced in a study of patients and donors after allogeneic stem cell transplantation. TCRdb re-called the RT-PCR reads with MiXCR, one entry per CDR3 protein. The table lists roughly 960,000 distinct CDR3 sequences, roughly 17% of them singletons. The sample consisted of blood, either unsorted or a sorted T cell fraction (not recorded which). These receptors originate from a human donor who was either an allogeneic HSCT recipient or a stem cell or donor lymphocyte infusion donor (not recorded which). It is not recorded whose cells these are; they may come from a transplant donor.

The chain carries TRBV4-3 and TRBJ1-5; possibly TRBD1 for D (5 bases). The CDR3 consists of 15 residues. The germline CDR1 and CDR2 sequences are LGHNA and YSLEER. V was clipped by 0 bases and J by 6 bases, with 12 bases between them. The CDR3 sequence is CASSQDSRVFQPQHF. For the CDR3, the DNA is TGCGCCAGCAGCCAAGATAGCAGGGTATTTCAGCCCCAGCATTTT.

This clonotype was found a few times. V is TRBV2 and J is TRBJ2-7; tentative D call: TRBD1 (5 bases). The CDR3 is made up of 15 amino acids. V lost 6 bases, J lost 4 bases, and 19 bases lay in between. Germline values: CDR1 SNHLY, CDR2 FYNNEI. The DNA of the CDR3 is TGTGCCAGCAGCCCTCTAGACAGTTACCGATACGAGCAGTACTTC. Its translation: CASSPLDSYRYEQYF.

The chain has TRBV2 and TRBJ2-1, with 8 bases identical to TRBD2. Germline V CDR1 and CDR2: SNHLY, FYNNEI. The CDR3 is 15 residues long. J was trimmed by 7 bases and V by 7 bases; bases with no gene match: 12. The CDR3 region has the DNA TGTGCCAGCATATCCGGGACTAGAGGTCAGAATGAGCAGTTCTTC. Its protein product is CASISGTRGQNEQFF.

This clonotype was counted only a few times. The chain carries TRBV20-1 and TRBJ2-1; 8 positions agree with TRBD2. Germline CDR1 and CDR2: DFQATT and SNEGSKA (reference sequence). The CDR3 extends over 13 amino acids. Unmatched junction bases numbered 9, after V lost 7 bases and J lost 7 bases. CDR3 amino acids: CSGSSGSGNEQFF. The CDR3 region has the DNA TGCAGTGGGTCCAGCGGGAGTGGGAATGAGCAGTTCTTC.

A few counts support this clonotype. This chain uses TRBV12-3 or TRBV12-4 with TRBJ2-7; D is ambiguous. Trimming left V 6 bases short and J 4 bases short, with 16 bases between. The CDR3 extends over 14 amino acids. The CDR3 DNA sequence: TGTGCCAGCAGCCCAAATCCTCCACCTTACGAGCAGTACTTC. It codes for CASSPNPPPYEQYF.

The chain combines TRBV5-1 with TRBJ1-1; D perhaps matches TRBD1 (5 bases). V was cut by 5 bases and J by 1 base, with 18 bases left in between. Germline values: CDR1 SGHRS, CDR2 YFSETQ. The CDR3 is 16 residues long. CDR3: CASRPLLGDENTEAFF. DNA for the CDR3: TGCGCCAGCAGGCCACTTTTAGGGGACGAGAACACTGAAGCTTTCTTT.

This clonotype has a count of ten or more. This chain joins TRBV6-1 and TRBJ2-1; maybe TRBD2 (7 bases). CDR3 length: 15 amino acids. Trimming stripped 5 bases from V and 4 bases from J, with 15 bases between. Germline lookup yields CDR1 MNHNS and CDR2 SASEGT. CDR3 amino acids: CASSQGGGRYNEQFF. The CDR3 coding sequence is TGTGCCAGCAGTCAAGGGGGGGGACGTTACAATGAGCAGTTCTTC.

This clonotype occurred a few times. The rearrangement uses TRBV12-3 or TRBV12-4 and TRBJ2-1; D is uncertain. Trimming cost V 2 bases and J 10 bases, with 9 bases left between them. This CDR3 contains 12 residues. CDR3 protein: CASSLSSFEQFF. The CDR3 DNA reads as TGTGCCAGCAGTTTAAGCAGCTTCGAGCAGTTCTTC.

The chain combines TRBV7-9 with TRBJ2-1; D is possibly TRBD1 (6 bases). There are 16 residues in the CDR3. Germline CDR1 is SEHNR and CDR2 is FQNEAQ (reference sequence). Trimming removed 2 bases from V and 7 bases from J, with 18 bases in between. The CDR3 nucleotides read TGTGCCAGCAGCTTATCACAGGGATGGGGGAAAAATGAGCAGTTCTTC. Protein product: CASSLSQGWGKNEQFF. The variable domain in full, completed from reference TRBV7-9 and TRBJ2-1, reads DTGVSQNPRHKITKRGQNVTFRCDPISEHNRLYWYRQTLGQGPEFLTYFQNEAQLEKSRLLSDRFSAERPKGSFSTLEIQRTEQGDSAMYLCASSLSQGWGKNEQFFGPGTRLTVL.

CDR3 DNA: TGTGCCAGCACGCACAGGGCGAACACCGGGGAGCTGTTTTTT. This translates into CASTHRANTGELFF. The chain recombines TRBV27 with TRBJ2-2, with D maybe TRBD1 (6 bases). Germline V gene sequence: CDR1 MNHEY, CDR2 SMNVEV (reference sequence). This CDR3 region has 14 residues. The V and J ends lost 7 bases and 0 bases respectively, with 9 bases between them.

The chain recombines TRBV24-1 with TRBJ2-3; D might be TRBD1 or TRBD2, each matching 5 bases. The germline V gene encodes CDR1 KGHDR and CDR2 SFDVKD. The CDR3 consists of 14 residues. V lost 1 base to trimming and J lost 5 bases, with 9 bases between them. The chain's CDR3 is CATSDLLRGDTQYF. DNA of the CDR3: TGTGCCACCAGTGATTTACTGAGGGGAGATACGCAGTATTTT.

The sample holds a few counts of this clonotype. The V call is TRBV20-1, the J call TRBJ2-5; D is possibly TRBD1 (6 bases). Trimming removed 6 bases at V and 5 bases at J, with 16 bases between. This CDR3 region has 13 residues. From germline, CDR1 is DFQATT and CDR2 SNEGSKA (reference sequence). The CDR3 spells CSAHPTGMETQYF. CDR3 nucleotides: TGCAGTGCCCACCCCACAGGGATGGAGACCCAGTACTTC.

The chain has TRBV13 and TRBJ2-2; weak D call: TRBD2 (6 bases). The CDR3 covers 16 residues. V was trimmed by 5 bases and J by 0 bases, leaving 13 bases between them. Germline assignment: CDR1 PRHDT and CDR2 FYEKMQ (reference sequence). CDR3 nucleotide sequence: TGTGCCAGCAGCGCCTGGGACTCGACGAACACCGGGGAGCTGTTTTTT. Amino acids: CASSAWDSTNTGELFF. Full variable domain (remainder filled in from reference TRBV13 and TRBJ2-2): AAGVIQSPRHLIKEKRETATLKCYPIPRHDTVYWYQQGPGQDPQFLISFYEKMQSDKGSIPDRFSAQQFSDYHSELNMSSLELGDSALYFCASSAWDSTNTGELFFGEGSRLTVL.

This chain links TRBV7-9 with TRBJ2-7, with TRBD2 as a possible D gene (6 bases). The CDR3 length is 16 residues. Germline-derived CDR1 and CDR2 are SEHNR and FQNEAQ (reference sequence). V lost 7 bases, J lost 2 bases, and 21 bases lay in between. The chain's CDR3 is CASTLTTGTAPYEQYF. CDR3 bases: TGTGCCAGCACCCTTACTACCGGGACTGCACCCTACGAGCAGTACTTC.

Ten or more counts support this clonotype. V usage is TRBV7-9 and J usage is TRBJ2-2; D is possibly TRBD2 (5 bases). CDR3 length: 14 residues. The V end lost 8 bases, the J end lost 0 bases, and 10 bases lay between the germline ends. Germline loops: CDR1 SEHNR, CDR2 FQNEAQ (reference sequence). CDR3: CASPAETNTGELFF. The CDR3 DNA is TGTGCCAGCCCAGCGGAAACGAACACCGGGGAGCTGTTTTTT.

The sample holds a few counts of this clonotype. The chain combines TRBV24-1 with TRBJ1-4; D not resolved. Trimming left V 4 bases short and J 0 bases short, with 8 bases between. CDR1 is KGHDR and CDR2 is SFDVKD in the germline V gene. The length of the CDR3 is 15 residues. This CDR3 is CATSDPTATNEKLFF. CDR3 coding DNA: TGTGCCACCAGTGACCCGACGGCAACTAATGAAAAACTGTTTTTT.

This clonotype was found many times. This sequence joins TRBV24-1 and TRBJ1-5, with unresolved D. Trimming pared 4 bases from V and 0 bases from J, leaving 12 bases between. Germline V gene sequence: CDR1 KGHDR, CDR2 SFDVKD. This CDR3 has 16 residues. DNA of the CDR3: TGTGCCACCAGTGACCCACACTCGGATAGCAATCAGCCCCAGCATTTT. Translating it yields CATSDPHSDSNQPQHF.

This clonotype showed up just a few times. V usage is TRBV20-1 and J usage is TRBJ1-1; no firm D call. The CDR3 length is 15 residues. Trimming removed 5 bases at V and 0 bases at J, with 16 bases between. CDR1 is DFQATT, CDR2 SNEGSKA, per germline (reference sequence). CDR3: CSAFLRARMNTEAFF. In DNA, the CDR3 is TGCAGTGCTTTCCTTAGGGCGAGGATGAACACTGAAGCTTTCTTT.